Listed here are 13 T cell receptor beta chains from one sample, sequenced in a study of cytomegalovirus exposure and HLA in healthy donors. The PCR employed 60 Vbeta primers together with 13 Jbeta primers. The table came from immunoSEQ multiplex PCR; TCRdb's copy has only in-frame clones and leaves some out. The top ten clones hold approximately 1.6% of a sample with roughly 160,000 clones, 77% of them seen once. The specimen was PBMCs. The receptors stem from a woman aged 25 to 45 in good health and CMV-seronegative.

The V and J genes are TRBV5-6 and TRBJ1-2; possibly TRBD1 for D (6 bases). This CDR3 is built from 11 residues. V was cut by 3 bases and J by 8 bases, with 8 bases left in between. Germline CDR1 and CDR2: SGHDT and YYEEEE. The CDR3 DNA is TGTGCCAGCAGCTCAAGGGGGGGCTACACCTTC. Protein sequence: CASSSRGGYTF.

This sequence joins TRBV2 and TRBJ2-5; TRBD2 aligns across 11 bases. The germline V gene encodes CDR1 SNHLY and CDR2 FYNNEI. This CDR3 is 16 amino acids long. Losses at the gene ends were 9 bases for V and 5 bases for J; bases not matched to a gene: 14. The DNA for the CDR3 is TGTGCCAGTGGGGACCTACTAGCGGGAGTCCGGGAGACCCAGTACTTC. Protein: CASGDLLAGVRETQYF.

The chain employs TRBV18 and TRBJ2-7; 11 bases match TRBD2. The germline CDR1 and CDR2 sequences are KGHSH and LQKENI. The trim removed 0 bases at V and 5 bases at J, leaving 3 bases unmatched. CDR3 size: 15 residues. The CDR3 loop reads CASSPPSGRGDEQYF. The DNA for the CDR3 is TGTGCCAGCTCACCACCTAGCGGGAGGGGGGACGAGCAGTACTTC.

The rearrangement links TRBV19 to TRBJ2-2, with D perhaps matching TRBD1 (6 bases). Germline V lookup: CDR1 LNHDA, CDR2 SQIVND (reference sequence). The CDR3 covers 16 residues. V lost 4 bases and J lost 3, with 15 bases in between. CDR3 bases: TGTGCCAGTAGTAAATGGAACAGGGATGACACCGGGGAGCTGTTTTTT. Translated: CASSKWNRDDTGELFF. Full variable domain (missing parts from reference TRBV19 and TRBJ2-2): DGGITQSPKYLFRKEGQNVTLSCEQNLNHDAMYWYRQDPGQGLRLIYYSQIVNDFQKGDIAEGYSVSREKKESFPLTVTSAQKNPTAFYLCASSKWNRDDTGELFFGEGSRLTVL.

J is TRBJ1-6 and V is TRBV19; a weak D match, TRBD1 (6 bases). The CDR3 totals 15 residues. The V end lost 1 base, the J end lost 8 bases, and 12 bases lay between the germline ends. Germline loops: CDR1 LNHDA, CDR2 SQIVND (reference sequence). CDR3 residues: CASSIGSRGHSPLHF. In nucleotides, the CDR3 is TGTGCCAGTAGTATAGGGAGCAGGGGCCATTCACCCCTCCACTTT.

This chain uses TRBV11-2 with TRBJ2-5; the match to TRBD2 covers 9 bases. The V gene end was trimmed by 4 bases and the J gene end by 3 bases; junction bases not matched to a gene: 6. Per the germline V gene, CDR1 is SGHAT and CDR2 is FQNNGV. The CDR3 runs 15 residues. The CDR3 bases are TGTGCCAGCAGCTACTTAGCGGGAGTGGAAGAGACCCAGTACTTC. Protein sequence: CASSYLAGVEETQYF. Full variable domain (outside the CDR3, taken from reference TRBV11-2 and TRBJ2-5): EAGVAQSPRYKIIEKRQSVAFWCNPISGHATLYWYQQILGQGPKLLIQFQNNGVVDDSQLPKDRFSAERLKGVDSTLKIQPAKLEDSAVYLCASSYLAGVEETQYFGPGTRLLVL.

Here the CDR3 reads CASSLDGQDSTGELFF. CDR3 in DNA: TGCGCCAGCAGCTTGGACGGACAGGATTCCACCGGGGAGCTGTTTTTT. This chain connects TRBV5-1 to TRBJ2-2, with TRBD1 matching over 7 bases. This CDR3 is 16 amino acids long. Unmatched junction bases numbered 6, after V lost 0 bases and J lost 4 bases. Germline values: CDR1 SGHRS, CDR2 YFSETQ. Full variable domain (missing parts from reference TRBV5-1 and TRBJ2-2): KAGVTQTPRYLIKTRGQQVTLSCSPISGHRSVSWYQQTPGQGLQFLFEYFSETQRNKGNFPGRFSGRQFSNSRSEMNVSTLELGDSALYLCASSLDGQDSTGELFFGEGSRLTVL.

The chain is built from TRBV5-1 and TRBJ2-1, with D perhaps matching TRBD1 (6 bases). CDR1 is SGHRS, CDR2 YFSETQ, per germline. This CDR3 has 14 amino acids. The V and J ends lost 0 bases and 6 bases respectively, with 10 bases between them. CDR3 loop: CASSLVLGGNEQFF. The DNA of the CDR3 is TGCGCCAGCAGCTTGGTTCTAGGGGGCAATGAGCAGTTCTTC.

The V and J genes are TRBV2 and TRBJ1-1; D gene uncertain. The CDR3 is 13 residues long. CDR1 is SNHLY and CDR2 is FYNNEI in the germline V gene. Trimming cost V 8 bases and J 0 bases, with 10 bases left between them. The CDR3 spells CASLAAMNTEAFF. The DNA for the CDR3 is TGTGCCAGCCTGGCAGCGATGAACACTGAAGCTTTCTTT.

The chain has TRBV19 and TRBJ2-3; no definite D call. Germline V gene lookup returns CDR1 LNHDA and CDR2 SQIVND (reference sequence). The CDR3 has 15 residues. V lost 3 bases and J 2 bases, leaving 12 bases between the germline ends. The CDR3 coding sequence is TGTGCCAGTAGTATTCACGTAGCCCTCACAGATACGCAGTATTTT. Amino acid sequence: CASSIHVALTDTQYF.

V is TRBV5-1 and J is TRBJ2-3; D unclear. The CDR3 spans 14 residues. Per the germline V gene, CDR1 is SGHRS and CDR2 is YFSETQ. Trimming took 0 bases from V and 2 from J, leaving 7 bases between them. Here the CDR3 DNA reads TGCGCCAGCAGCTTGGCCCAGTACACAGATACGCAGTATTTT. It translates to CASSLAQYTDTQYF. The full variable domain, with the rest looked up from reference TRBV5-1 and TRBJ2-3, is KAGVTQTPRYLIKTRGQQVTLSCSPISGHRSVSWYQQTPGQGLQFLFEYFSETQRNKGNFPGRFSGRQFSNSRSEMNVSTLELGDSALYLCASSLAQYTDTQYFGPGTRLTVL.

V gene TRBV5-1 combines with J gene TRBJ2-1, with a weak D call TRBD2 (6 bases). The ends were cut back, 6 bases at V and 8 bases at J, with 18 bases in the middle. CDR1 and CDR2 (germline): SGHRS, YFSETQ. The CDR3 contains 14 residues. The CDR3 sequence is CASKGTSTAYEQFF. CDR3 bases: TGCGCCAGCAAAGGGACTTCAACGGCGTATGAGCAGTTCTTC.

This chain connects TRBV6-5 to TRBJ2-7, with 9 positions matching TRBD2. Trimming took 6 bases from V and 2 from J; bases not matched to a gene: 8. Germline V gene lookup returns CDR1 MNHEY and CDR2 SVGAGI. The CDR3 totals 15 residues. The DNA of the CDR3 is TGTGCCAGCAGCCCCCGGGCGGGAGGGGCCTACGAGCAGTACTTC. This codes for CASSPRAGGAYEQYF.